The 20 T cell receptor beta chains listed next were all sequenced from one sample in a study of shared clonotypes between healthy human individuals. This table comes from immunoSEQ multiplex PCR, and its TCRdb copy is limited to in-frame clones, with some not included. The sample yields roughly 1 million clones, about 77% seen once. Sequenced material: memory CD4+ T cells sorted from blood. Subset: CD45RA-negative fraction. These receptors came from a man between 18 and 35 years old in good health.

This clone has only a few counts. V is TRBV7-2 and J is TRBJ2-1; D gene ambiguous. The V end was cut by 5 bases, the J end by 7 bases, with 9 bases between. In germline, CDR1 is SGHTA, CDR2 FQGNSA. The CDR3 has 12 residues. This CDR3 reads CASSRSRNEQFF. The CDR3 DNA follows: TGTGCCAGCAGCCGGTCGAGGAATGAGCAGTTCTTC.

J is TRBJ2-7 and V is TRBV6-1; 10 nucleotides match TRBD1. CDR3 length equals 15 residues. The V and J ends lost 7 bases and 5 bases, in that order; junction bases with no gene match: 11. Per germline, CDR1 MNHNS and CDR2 SASEGT. CDR3 loop: CASIPDGTGDHEQYF. For the CDR3, the DNA is TGTGCCAGCATCCCCGACGGGACAGGGGACCACGAGCAGTACTTC.

The rearrangement links TRBV6-6 to TRBJ2-3; no reliable D call. The CDR3 consists of 13 residues. Trimming pared 4 bases from V and 2 bases from J, leaving 7 bases between. The germline CDR1 and CDR2 sequences are MNHNY and SVGAGI (reference sequence). This CDR3 reads CASSFSYTDTQYF. CDR3 DNA: TGTGCCAGCAGTTTTTCCTACACAGATACGCAGTATTTT.

The chain links TRBV5-1 to TRBJ2-5, with D possibly being TRBD2 (6 bases). V was cut by 0 bases and J by 5 bases, with 17 bases left in between. The CDR3 sequence is 16 residues long. From germline, CDR1 is SGHRS and CDR2 YFSETQ. CDR3 protein: CASSLEPAGRRETQYF. In DNA form, the CDR3 reads TGCGCCAGCAGCTTGGAACCGGCGGGGCGGAGGGAGACCCAGTACTTC.

This chain links TRBV19 with TRBJ2-3; a weak D match, TRBD1 (5 bases). V shed 5 bases and J shed 2 bases, with 14 bases lying between them. CDR3 length equals 15 residues. Germline assignment: CDR1 LNHDA and CDR2 SQIVND (reference sequence). This CDR3 reads CASSYLLGPTDTQYF. The CDR3 DNA is TGTGCCAGTAGTTATCTTCTGGGGCCCACAGATACGCAGTATTTT.

The genes are TRBV5-6 and TRBJ1-2; D is ambiguous. Deletions cut 0 bases from V and 8 bases from J, with 11 bases between. In germline, CDR1 is SGHDT, CDR2 YYEEEE. CDR3 length: 13 residues. As DNA, the CDR3 is TGTGCCAGCAGCTTGGACACCTTAGGCGGCTACACCTTC. Encoded protein: CASSLDTLGGYTF.

V and J are TRBV5-4 and TRBJ2-1; D remains ambiguous. The V gene lost 0 bases and the J gene lost 0 bases, with 10 bases spanning the gap. Germline CDR1 and CDR2: SGHNT and YYREEE (reference sequence). This CDR3 comprises 16 residues. The CDR3 nucleotides are TGTGCCAGCAGCTTGGCTCCGTCCAGCTCCTACAATGAGCAGTTCTTC. It specifies CASSLAPSSSYNEQFF. Based on the CDR3 plus reference TRBV5-4 and TRBJ2-1, the full variable domain is ETGVTQSPTHLIKTRGQQVTLRCSSQSGHNTVSWYQQALGQGPQFIFQYYREEENGRGNFPPRFSGLQFPNYSSELNVNALELDDSALYLCASSLAPSSSYNEQFFGPGTRLTVL.

This clone was found a few times. This chain joins TRBV19 and TRBJ2-1, with no clear D. Trimming took 5 bases from V and 0 from J, leaving 14 bases between them. The CDR3 has 16 residues. Germline loops: CDR1 LNHDA, CDR2 SQIVND (reference sequence). The CDR3 loop reads CASSVWGSSSYNEQFF. Written as DNA, the CDR3 is TGTGCCAGTAGTGTCTGGGGATCCAGCTCCTACAATGAGCAGTTCTTC.

The V gene is TRBV21-1, the J gene TRBJ2-3; TRBD1 was called by the table and not checked on the DNA. TRBV21-1 is assigned pseudogene status. The CDR3 runs to 18 residues. CDR3: CASRFHLQGSTSTDTQYF. DNA for the CDR3: TGTGCCAGCAGATTTCACTTACAGGGTTCGACTAGCACAGATACGCAGTATTTT.

The chain couples TRBV2 to TRBJ2-7, with D perhaps TRBD1 (6 bases). Germline V gives CDR1 SNHLY, CDR2 FYNNEI. V was cut by 6 bases and J by 0 bases, with 12 bases left in between. The CDR3 is 14 residues long. CDR3 protein: CASSLTGNSYEQYF. The CDR3 region has the DNA TGTGCCAGCAGCTTGACAGGAAACTCCTACGAGCAGTACTTC. Variable domain in full (rest from reference TRBV2 and TRBJ2-7): EPEVTQTPSHQVTQMGQEVILRCVPISNHLYFYWYRQILGQKVEFLVSFYNNEISEKSEIFDDQFSVERPDGSNFTLKIRSTKLEDSAMYFCASSLTGNSYEQYFGPGTRLTVT.

The chain recombines TRBV7-3 with TRBJ1-6, with 7 bases that match TRBD1. V dropped 4 bases and J dropped 7; count of bases not matched to a gene: 7. This CDR3 has 15 amino acids. Germline CDR1 reads SGHTA; CDR2 reads FQGTGA. The CDR3 spells CASSSGPGGNSPLHF. The CDR3 region has the DNA TGTGCCAGCAGCTCAGGGCCAGGGGGGAATTCACCCCTCCACTTT.

This clone was seen once. This chain connects TRBV11-3 to TRBJ2-1; 7 bases agree with TRBD1. With V trimmed by 8 bases and J by 8 bases, 6 bases remained unmatched. This CDR3 has 12 residues. Looked up from germline, CDR1 is SGHNT and CDR2 is YENEEA. The CDR3 region is CASGKGAYEQFF. In DNA, the CDR3 is TGTGCCAGCGGGAAGGGGGCCTATGAGCAGTTCTTC.

The table lists this clone with a few counts. This CDR3 is also generated by other DNA sequences in the sample. This chain joins TRBV4-1 and TRBJ1-2, with 7 bases aligning to TRBD1. This CDR3 is built from 13 residues. The ends lost 1 base at V and 5 bases at J; junction bases unmatched: 1. CDR1 is MGHRA, CDR2 YSYEKL, per germline. The CDR3 bases are TGCGCCAGCAGCCAAGGGGACAGTTATGGCTACACCTTC. Its protein product is CASSQGDSYGYTF.

The CDR3 loop reads CASSLGTVNSPLHF. The CDR3 DNA sequence: TGTGCCAGCAGCTTGGGGACAGTTAATTCACCCCTCCACTTT. The chain carries TRBV5-6 and TRBJ1-6; TRBD1 is a possible D gene (6 bases). V was clipped by 0 bases and J by 6 bases, with 7 bases between them. This CDR3 region has 14 residues. CDR1 SGHDT and CDR2 YYEEEE come from the germline V gene.

This clone has only one observation. J is TRBJ2-5 and V is TRBV5-1, with a weak D call TRBD2 (6 bases). The CDR3 sequence is 15 residues long. Germline V lookup: CDR1 SGHRS, CDR2 YFSETQ. Trimming took off 4 bases at V and 4 bases at J, with 17 bases between the two ends. CDR3 amino acids: CASSAGSLGGETQYF. The CDR3 DNA is TGCGCCAGCAGCGCCGGGTCCCTCGGGGGAGAGACCCAGTACTTC.

V usage is TRBV19 and J usage is TRBJ1-3; D is unclear. Trimming stripped 8 bases from V and 1 base from J, with 9 bases between. The CDR3 loop spans 13 amino acids. Germline V lookup: CDR1 LNHDA, CDR2 SQIVND (reference sequence). CDR3 sequence reads: CASRLNSGNTIYF. DNA for the CDR3: TGTGCCAGTCGTCTCAATTCTGGAAACACCATATATTTT.

Remarks on this clone: The junction and the germline gene differ at one end; a read error may be behind it. V is TRBV5-6 and J is TRBJ2-7, with unresolved D. There are 13 residues in the CDR3. Per germline, CDR1 SGHDT and CDR2 YYEEEE. The CDR3 spells CASSLASTIEQCF. As DNA, the CDR3 is TGTGCCAGCAGCTTGGCCTCTACGATCGAGCAGTGCTTC.

This clone was seen a handful of times. The rearrangement links TRBV9 to TRBJ1-6; no clear D gene. Germline CDR1 is SGDLS and CDR2 is YYNGEE. This CDR3 is built from 14 residues. The V end was cut by 0 bases, the J end by 7 bases, with 8 bases between. The CDR3, as DNA: TGTGCCAGCAGCGTAGAGCCCCTAAATTCACCCCTCCACTTT. The encoded protein is CASSVEPLNSPLHF.

The rearrangement uses TRBV27 and TRBJ2-7; 7 positions match TRBD1. Germline V lookup: CDR1 MNHEY, CDR2 SMNVEV (reference sequence). This CDR3 is 18 amino acids long. Losses at the gene ends were 9 bases for V and 2 bases for J; bases not matched to a gene: 22. CDR3 DNA sequence: TGTGCCAGGCATAATCTCGGGCGTCCGGGACAGAGACCCTACGAGCAGTACTTC. It specifies CARHNLGRPGQRPYEQYF.

This chain connects TRBV19 to TRBJ1-5; 7 nucleotides agree with TRBD1. The CDR3 is made up of 15 amino acids. V lost 1 base and J lost 4; bases outside the gene matches: 4. Per germline, CDR1 LNHDA and CDR2 SQIVND (reference sequence). The DNA for the CDR3 is TGTGCCAGTAGTATAGCGACAGGGCGGAATCAGCCCCAGCATTTT. Encoded protein: CASSIATGRNQPQHF. Filled out from reference TRBV19 and TRBJ1-5, the complete variable domain reads DGGITQSPKYLFRKEGQNVTLSCEQNLNHDAMYWYRQDPGQGLRLIYYSQIVNDFQKGDIAEGYSVSREKKESFPLTVTSAQKNPTAFYLCASSIATGRNQPQHFGDGTRLSIL.